The sequence of this T cell receptor beta chain was determined in a study of regulatory T cells in long-lasting Graves disease. As for the study in general: Antithyroid drug intake by newly diagnosed Graves' patients had lasted under 3 months.

This clonotype has a handful of counts. Antigen: not known. Germline-derived CDR1 and CDR2 are KGHSH and LQKENI. The CDR3 is made up of 17 amino acids. V was clipped by 6 bases and J by 4 bases, with 19 bases between them. Study observations and caveats: Persistent Graves' patients showed a TCR diversity that was lower than that of newly diagnosed ones.

The time point was: newly diagnosed GD, antithyroid drugs for less than 3 months. RNA isolated from PBMCs was used to make the TCR library. A roughly 8.7-milliliter sample of peripheral blood was drawn into EDTA tubes. CDR3 regions were amplified by Arm-PCR using iRepertoire HTBI primers to build TCR beta libraries. TCRdb processed the multiplex PCR reads anew with MiXCR; each CDR3 protein has one entry. The table has over 200,000 distinct CDR3 sequences, 15% to 20% seen once. The sample was also linked to a second study, of T cells in Graves' hyperthyroidism and ophthalmopathy. That work contributes: A first-round RT-PCR of the TCR CDR3 used the HTBI primer set.

The input for sequencing was peripheral blood mononuclear cells (PBMCs), taken at new diagnosis, from a patient treated with antithyroid drugs. The clonotype was recovered from a woman in her 30s with Graves disease. J is TRBJ2-6 and V is TRBV18; D may correspond to TRBD1 or TRBD2 (5 bases each). DNA for the CDR3: TGTGCCAGCTCCCTCCGCACGAGAGGGGCCGGGGCCAACGTCCTGACTTTC. This translates into CASSLRTRGAGANVLTF. The complete variable domain, with remaining parts taken from reference TRBV18 and TRBJ2-6, reads NAGVMQNPRHLVRRRGQEARLRCSPMKGHSHVYWYRQLPEEGLKFMVYLQKENIIDESGMPKERFSAEFPKEGPSILRIQQVVRGDSAAYFCASSLRTRGAGANVLTFGAGSRLTVL.